This is a list of T cell receptor beta chains from one sample in a study of CD8 T cells in ankylosing spondylitis. TCRdb reprocessed the 5' RACE reads via MiXCR and lists one record per CDR3 protein. The table has roughly 48,000 distinct CDR3 sequences, 6.5% to 9% seen once. The sample taken for sequencing was blood, either unsorted or a sorted T cell fraction (not recorded which). These receptor sequences come from a female donor with ankylosing spondylitis or in good health (not recorded which). The conserved cysteine and the conserved F or W are not part of the CDR3 here. The D gene is left open where the match is weak. Size values are once, few and many counts, or a class for expanded clones, and some rows have none.

V gene	J gene	D gene	clone size	CDR3 protein
TRBV20-1	TRBJ1-1	.	many	SAAGSQTGRNKAF
TRBV20-1	TRBJ2-7	TRBD2	many	SARVVGGGPYEQY
TRBV7-6	TRBJ2-2	.	many	ASSPEAGWTRAGELF
TRBV5-1	TRBJ2-7	.	few	ASSSLPERQALTYEQY
TRBV7-2	TRBJ2-1	.	.	ASTPEGWSYNEQF
TRBV5-1	TRBJ1-5	.	many	ASSLEGGPQPQH
TRBV5-1	TRBJ1-6	TRBD1	many	ASGGQGMDNSPLH
TRBV3-1	TRBJ1-5	.	many	ASSQGTARNQPQH
TRBV5-1	TRBJ2-1	.	many	ASSLSTNEQF
TRBV2	TRBJ2-5	.	many	ASSEVSETQY
TRBV12-3/TRBV12-4	TRBJ2-3	.	.	ASSFLQGSTDTQY
TRBV5-1	TRBJ2-5	.	many	ASSLERTQY
TRBV5-1	TRBJ2-5	.	many	ASSLAAAQETQY
TRBV5-1	TRBJ2-3	.	.	ASREGTGTLRTDTQY
TRBV19	TRBJ1-1	.	many	ASSMETYTEAF
TRBV7-8	TRBJ1-5	.	many	ASSLEVGAANQPQH
TRBV11-2	TRBJ2-1	.	.	ASSLGNGRGRSYNEQF
TRBV5-1	TRBJ2-5	.	many	ASSSSRTQTQY
TRBV2	TRBJ2-5	TRBD2	many	ASSYQMAGEETQY
TRBV5-1	TRBJ2-6	.	many	ASSLGPPSGANVLT
TRBV5-5	TRBJ1-3	.	many	ASAVGFSSGNTIY
TRBV12-3/TRBV12-4	TRBJ1-6	.	many	ASSFLDDSPLH
TRBV20-1	TRBJ1-5	.	many	SAREDQGSNQPQH
TRBV5-1	TRBJ1-2	.	many	ASSPGPNYGYT
TRBV6-1	TRBJ1-1	TRBD1	many	ASSTGTGGDTEAF
TRBV3-1	TRBJ2-3	.	many	ASSQGPRTVKLDTQY
TRBV10-1	TRBJ2-3	.	many	ASKFMGEDTQY
TRBV28	TRBJ1-5	TRBD1	.	ASRFTGGGFGPQH
TRBV6-1	TRBJ1-3	.	many	ASNPSLTGNTIY
TRBV5-1	TRBJ2-7	.	many	ASTLEGNSYEQY
TRBV20-1	TRBJ2-2	.	many	SASRWLGNTGELF
TRBV20-1	TRBJ1-2	.	many	SATNTMGRTNYGYT
TRBV27	TRBJ2-2	TRBD2	.	LFRGRLAGGTGELF
TRBV2	TRBJ1-2	.	many	ASSPGGNYGYT
TRBV3-1	TRBJ1-5	.	many	ASSQDRRQPQH
TRBV12-2	TRBJ2-7	.	many	ASRLGPGQVLYEQY
TRBV12-3/TRBV12-4	TRBJ1-1	TRBD1	many	ASSNPGQGNTEAF
TRBV5-1	TRBJ2-3	.	.	ASSVAGPTDTQY
TRBV27	TRBJ2-5	.	many	ASSLVGQGQETQY
TRBV20-1	TRBJ2-3	.	many	SARTITDTQY
TRBV10-3	TRBJ2-2	TRBD2	.	AMMATSGGGTGELF
TRBV2	TRBJ1-5	TRBD1	many	ASSGQGAVKRTDQPQH
TRBV10-3	TRBJ2-1	.	many	AISESGESYNEQF
TRBV12-3/TRBV12-4	TRBJ2-1	TRBD1	many	ASSRTGGYDEQF
TRBV24-1	TRBJ2-2	TRBD1	.	ATSAGGAGTGELF
TRBV5-1	TRBJ2-1	TRBD2	many	ASSPAGTSGVNEQF
TRBV10-3	TRBJ2-1	.	many	AIQRESEQF
TRBV7-7	TRBJ2-5	TRBD2	.	ASSPRLAGKQETQY